These 32 T cell receptor beta chains were all obtained from the same sample, sequenced in a study of blood T cell repertoires in COVID-19 (dated by TCRdb to 2018 to 2020). The library was produced with the immunoSEQ multiplex PCR assay. The source is immuneACCESS, and TCRdb retained only in-frame sequences with V and J called. Part of the clones is not carried over; for the studies checked, unresolved V genes explain less than half of this, and the remainder is unexplained. This sample has under 100,000 clones in its table, and around 81% of those were observed once. Roughly 12% of the sample belongs to the ten largest clones. Sequences were obtained from peripheral blood. The origin of the receptors is a woman aged 70 to 79 with active or convalescent COVID-19.

Only a few counts were recorded for this clone. The gene calls are TRBV28 and TRBJ1-2; TRBD1 agrees at 7 bases. The V gene's germline CDR1 is MDHEN and CDR2 SYDVKM. There are 15 residues in the CDR3. Losses at the gene ends were 3 bases for V and 2 bases for J; bases not matched to a gene: 6. The CDR3 loop reads CASSFPGTANYGYTF. The CDR3 DNA is TGTGCCAGCAGTTTCCCCGGGACAGCGAACTATGGCTACACCTTC.

This clone was seen once. V gene TRBV7-6 combines with J gene TRBJ2-3; possible D gene TRBD2, 6 bases. Looked up from germline, CDR1 is SGHVS and CDR2 is FNYEAQ. This CDR3 spans 15 amino acids. V lost 1 base and J lost 1, with 9 bases in between. CDR3 residues: CASSLVRERTDTQYF. The DNA of the CDR3 is TGTGCCAGCAGCTTAGTCCGGGAGCGCACAGATACGCAGTATTTT.

The chain links TRBV7-9 to TRBJ1-2; D might be TRBD1 (6 bases). The CDR3 sequence is 14 residues long. V lost 6 bases and J 6 bases, leaving 17 bases between the germline ends. Germline V CDR1 and CDR2: SEHNR, FQNEAQ (reference sequence). The CDR3 reads CASSLQGPLDGYTF. The CDR3, as DNA: TGTGCCAGCAGTCTACAGGGTCCACTGGATGGCTACACCTTC. Together with reference TRBV7-9 and TRBJ1-2, the CDR3 gives the full variable domain: DTGVSQNPRHKITKRGQNVTFRCDPISEHNRLYWYRQTLGQGPEFLTYFQNEAQLEKSRLLSDRFSAERPKGSFSTLEIQRTEQGDSAMYLCASSLQGPLDGYTFGSGTRLTVV.

This chain joins TRBV4-1 and TRBJ1-2; no clear D gene. V gave up 4 bases and J gave up 2 bases, with 20 bases separating them. The CDR3 runs to 17 residues. Germline assignment: CDR1 MGHRA and CDR2 YSYEKL. The CDR3 coding sequence is TGCGCCAGCAGCCGGGCATCGAACGGGGTGTCGAACTATGGCTACACCTTC. Its translation is CASSRASNGVSNYGYTF.

This clone was observed a single time. This chain uses TRBV5-4 with TRBJ2-3, with 10 bases matching TRBD2. J was trimmed by 2 bases and V by 1 base; bases with no gene match: 4. Germline assignment: CDR1 SGHNT and CDR2 YYREEE (reference sequence). This CDR3 is 16 amino acids long. This chain's CDR3 is CASSLTSGALTDTQYF. CDR3 coding DNA: TGTGCCAGCAGCTTGACTAGCGGGGCCCTCACAGATACGCAGTATTTT.

This chain joins TRBV5-6 and TRBJ1-4, with D unresolved. The CDR3 sequence is 11 residues long. Trimming stripped 4 bases from V and 15 bases from J, with 13 bases between. CDR1 is SGHDT and CDR2 is YYEEEE in the germline V gene. CDR3 DNA: TGTGCCAGCAGCCCAGTCCCCGGGGTGTTTTTT. It specifies CASSPVPGVFF.

The chain couples TRBV12-3 or TRBV12-4 to TRBJ1-5; the D is unclear. V was trimmed by 3 bases and J by 7 bases, leaving 10 bases between them. The CDR3 has 13 amino acids. This CDR3 is CASSFGEGQPQHF. The CDR3 DNA reads TGTGCCAGCAGTTTTGGGGAGGGCCAGCCCCAGCATTTT.

CDR3 loop: CATSGGTGENQPQHF. CDR3 nucleotides: TGTGCCACCAGCGGGGGGACAGGGGAAAATCAGCCCCAGCATTTT. The genes are TRBV15 and TRBJ1-5; TRBD1 matches at 10 bases. The germline gives CDR1 LNHNV, CDR2 YYDKDF (reference sequence). The CDR3 runs 15 residues. The J segment lost 4 bases and the V segment lost 5 bases, leaving 5 bases of the junction unmatched.

The rearrangement joins TRBV7-2 to TRBJ1-1; D is possibly TRBD1 (5 bases). CDR3 size: 15 residues. Germline values: CDR1 SGHTA, CDR2 FQGNSA. With 5 bases removed from V and 1 base from J, the gap between germline ends came to 14 bases. Here the CDR3 DNA reads TGTGCCAGCAGCCGCACTATGGGGGGGAACACTGAAGCTTTCTTT. Translation gives CASSRTMGGNTEAFF.

This clone was recorded only once. The CDR3: CASSDRQAYGYTF. The CDR3 DNA reads as TGTGCCAGCAGCGACCGACAAGCCTATGGCTACACCTTC. The genes are TRBV12-3 or TRBV12-4 and TRBJ1-2, with D unresolved. The V end lost 6 bases, the J end lost 4 bases, and 12 bases lay between the germline ends. This CDR3 spans 13 amino acids.

This rearrangement joins TRBV7-2 to TRBJ2-3, with TRBD2 as a possible D gene (7 bases). Germline V gene lookup returns CDR1 SGHTA and CDR2 FQGNSA. V lost 5 bases, J lost 5 bases, and 23 bases lay in between. The CDR3 is 17 residues long. The CDR3 coding sequence is TGTGCCAGCAGCCCCCCTAAGGGTCGGGGGGCGATAGATACGCAGTATTTT. Translation gives CASSPPKGRGAIDTQYF.

The genes are TRBV7-8 and TRBJ2-3; 11 bases line up with TRBD2. CDR1 is SGHVS and CDR2 is FQNEAQ in the germline V gene. This CDR3 is 15 amino acids long. Trimming at V came to 1 base and at J to 7 bases, leaving 4 bases not matched to a gene. CDR3 sequence reads: CASSLGGTSGYTQYF. DNA of the CDR3: TGTGCCAGCAGCTTAGGAGGGACTAGCGGATATACGCAGTATTTT.

The gene calls are TRBV29-1 and TRBJ1-2; D possibly corresponds to TRBD1 (5 bases). Germline CDR1 SQVTM, CDR2 ANQGSEA. The V end lost 4 bases, the J end lost 4 bases, and 10 bases lay between the germline ends. The CDR3 is 12 residues long. CDR3 loop: CSVGKGSYGYTF. In DNA form, the CDR3 reads TGCAGCGTTGGTAAGGGGTCCTATGGCTACACCTTC.

This rearrangement joins TRBV15 to TRBJ1-2; TRBD1 matches 8 bases. Trimming at V came to 0 bases and at J to 7 bases, leaving 7 bases not matched to a gene. Germline V gives CDR1 LNHNV, CDR2 YYDKDF (reference sequence). The CDR3 has 15 amino acids. CDR3 residues: CATSRDKDRASGYTF. The CDR3 DNA sequence: TGTGCCACCAGCAGAGATAAGGACAGGGCCTCTGGCTACACCTTC.

This clone was counted a single time. The chain couples TRBV6-6 to TRBJ1-2, with D perhaps TRBD1 (5 bases). Germline V lookup: CDR1 MNHNY, CDR2 SVGAGI (reference sequence). The V and J ends lost 7 bases and 5 bases respectively, with 17 bases between them. This CDR3 comprises 14 residues. The CDR3 bases are TGTGCCAGCACCCGACTGGGGGGGGATTATGGCTACACCTTC. Its translation is CASTRLGGDYGYTF.

This chain connects TRBV3-1 (or the pseudogene TRBV3-2) to TRBJ1-6, with 9 bases identical to TRBD1. CDR3 length equals 14 residues. V dropped 5 bases and J dropped 7; count of bases not matched to a gene: 3. The germline V gene encodes CDR1 LGHDT and CDR2 YNNKEL (reference sequence). CDR3 coding DNA: TGTGCCAGCAGCGATGACAGGGGGAATTCACCCCTCCACTTT. It yields the protein CASSDDRGNSPLHF.

The chain has TRBV3-1 (or the pseudogene TRBV3-2) and TRBJ1-2, with 9 positions matching TRBD1. The CDR3 covers 15 residues. After removal of 5 bases from V and 11 bases from J, the junction contained 15 bases not matched to a gene. Germline CDR1 LGHDT, CDR2 YNNKEL (reference sequence). The CDR3 is CASSYTGQGSGHYTF. Written as DNA, the CDR3 is TGTGCCAGCAGCTACACGGGACAGGGATCAGGGCATTACACCTTC.

The chain recombines TRBV19 with TRBJ2-6, with D possibly TRBD1 on 5 matching bases. From germline, CDR1 is LNHDA and CDR2 SQIVND (reference sequence). V lost 10 bases, J lost 0 bases, and 10 bases lay in between. CDR3 length equals 14 residues. DNA for the CDR3: TGTGCCATACAGGTTCGCTCTGGGGCCAACGTCCTGACTTTC. This codes for CAIQVRSGANVLTF. Full variable domain (remainder filled in from reference TRBV19 and TRBJ2-6): DGGITQSPKYLFRKEGQNVTLSCEQNLNHDAMYWYRQDPGQGLRLIYYSQIVNDFQKGDIAEGYSVSREKKESFPLTVTSAQKNPTAFYLCAIQVRSGANVLTFGAGSRLTVL.

The rearrangement uses TRBV5-1 and TRBJ2-1; maybe TRBD1 (6 bases). The V gene lost 0 bases and the J gene lost 6 bases, with 13 bases spanning the gap. The CDR3 is made up of 15 amino acids. Germline V gene data show CDR1 as SGHRS and CDR2 as YFSETQ. Here the CDR3 DNA reads TGCGCCAGCAGCTTGGCTATTCAGGGGATCAATGAGCAGTTCTTC. This encodes CASSLAIQGINEQFF. Full variable domain (outside the CDR3, taken from reference TRBV5-1 and TRBJ2-1): KAGVTQTPRYLIKTRGQQVTLSCSPISGHRSVSWYQQTPGQGLQFLFEYFSETQRNKGNFPGRFSGRQFSNSRSEMNVSTLELGDSALYLCASSLAIQGINEQFFGPGTRLTVL.

This clone was seen once. The V call is TRBV25-1, the J call TRBJ2-5, with unresolved D. Germline CDR1 and CDR2: MGHDK and SYGVNS. Trimming took 0 bases from V and 5 from J, leaving 13 bases between them. The CDR3 runs 15 residues. DNA for the CDR3: TGTGCCAGCAGTGAATATTGGGCAGGCCGTGAGACCCAGTACTTC. Translation: CASSEYWAGRETQYF.

The V gene is TRBV2, the J gene TRBJ1-1; D gene ambiguous. Looked up from germline, CDR1 is SNHLY and CDR2 is FYNNEI. The ends were cut back, 4 bases at V and 2 bases at J, with 5 bases in the middle. This CDR3 spans 12 amino acids. CDR3 sequence reads: CASSVSNTEAFF. The CDR3 DNA sequence: TGTGCCAGCAGTGTCAGTAACACTGAAGCTTTCTTT.

The CDR3 sequence: CASKRGGGTDTQYF. In nucleotides, the CDR3 is TGTGCCAGTAAGCGGGGGGGAGGAACAGATACGCAGTATTTT. V gene TRBV19 combines with J gene TRBJ2-3; 10 nucleotides align to TRBD2. The CDR3 totals 14 residues. With V trimmed by 7 bases and J by 3 bases, 4 bases remained unmatched. Germline V gene lookup returns CDR1 LNHDA and CDR2 SQIVND (reference sequence).

The CDR3 sequence: CSVEAGLGNTIYF. The CDR3 DNA reads as TGCAGCGTTGAAGCAGGGCTCGGAAACACCATATATTTT. This chain connects TRBV29-1 to TRBJ1-3, with TRBD1 as a possible D gene (5 bases). Germline CDR1 and CDR2: SQVTM and ANQGSEA. V gave up 1 base and J gave up 4 bases, with 8 bases separating them. This CDR3 spans 13 amino acids.

CDR3 sequence (DNA): TGTGCCAGCAGTGAAGAAAACGGGAATGAAAAACTGTTTTTT. Its protein product is CASSEENGNEKLFF. The rearrangement uses TRBV2 and TRBJ1-4, with D unresolved. The CDR3 spans 14 residues. The germline V and J ends were trimmed by 1 base and 5 bases, with 8 bases remaining between them. Germline lookup yields CDR1 SNHLY and CDR2 FYNNEI.

The chain links TRBV5-1 to TRBJ1-4; 7 bases map to TRBD1. Unmatched junction bases numbered 1, after V lost 2 bases and J lost 3 bases. The CDR3 is 14 residues long. Germline V gene data show CDR1 as SGHRS and CDR2 as YFSETQ. This chain's CDR3 is CASSFGTANEKLFF. CDR3 in DNA: TGCGCCAGCAGCTTCGGGACAGCTAATGAAAAACTGTTTTTT.

This chain uses TRBV5-6 with TRBJ1-4; 8 bases match TRBD1. The CDR3 runs 16 residues. Germline CDR1 and CDR2: SGHDT and YYEEEE. The V gene end was trimmed by 3 bases and the J gene end by 3 bases; junction bases not matched to a gene: 7. CDR3 region: CASSSIQGAANEKLFF. As DNA, the CDR3 is TGTGCCAGCAGCTCGATTCAGGGGGCGGCTAATGAAAAACTGTTTTTT.

The chain recombines TRBV11-3 with TRBJ2-1; TRBD2 aligns across 7 bases. Germline V lookup: CDR1 SGHNT, CDR2 YENEEA. J gave up 7 bases and V 7 bases, and 13 bases lay outside the gene matches. The CDR3 runs 15 residues. As DNA, the CDR3 is TGTGCCAGCAAATCTAGGAGCGGGGATTCGAATGAGCAGTTCTTC. This gives the protein CASKSRSGDSNEQFF.

The gene calls are TRBV28 and TRBJ2-3; 8 bases map to TRBD2. This CDR3 has 17 residues. With V trimmed by 5 bases and J by 3 bases, 13 bases remained unmatched. Germline CDR1 reads MDHEN; CDR2 reads SYDVKM. CDR3 residues: CASSLYTGTRGTDTQYF. CDR3 DNA sequence: TGTGCCAGCAGTCTATACACTGGGACTAGGGGTACAGATACGCAGTATTTT.

V gene TRBV6-6 combines with J gene TRBJ1-1; no reliable D call. CDR1 and CDR2 from the germline V gene are MNHNY and SVGAGI (reference sequence). The CDR3 is made up of 14 amino acids. The V and J ends lost 0 bases and 4 bases respectively, with 9 bases between them. CDR3: CASSYSGFGTEAFF. For the CDR3, the DNA is TGTGCCAGCAGTTACTCGGGCTTTGGCACTGAAGCTTTCTTT.

This chain joins TRBV5-1 and TRBJ2-2; TRBD2 might be the D (5 bases). The CDR3 runs 16 residues. V dropped 5 bases and J dropped 0 bases, with 14 bases sitting between them. The germline gives CDR1 SGHRS, CDR2 YFSETQ. The CDR3 loop reads CASSYGGMTNTGELFF. The DNA of the CDR3 is TGCGCCAGCAGTTATGGAGGCATGACGAACACCGGGGAGCTGTTTTTT.

This chain uses TRBV5-4 with TRBJ2-1, with 7 bases lining up with TRBD2. This CDR3 has 16 amino acids. Germline CDR1 and CDR2: SGHNT and YYREEE (reference sequence). Trimming at V came to 3 bases and at J to 1 base, leaving 7 bases not matched to a gene. The CDR3 DNA follows: TGTGCCAGCAGCTCAGCCGGGGGGTTGTCCTACAATGAGCAGTTCTTC. As protein: CASSSAGGLSYNEQFF.

The chain has TRBV11-2 and TRBJ1-1; D gene unclear. Germline V CDR1 and CDR2: SGHAT, FQNNGV. The CDR3 has 14 amino acids. V was clipped by 5 bases and J by 4 bases, with 14 bases between them. The CDR3 DNA sequence: TGTGCCAGCAGCCTAACTGAGGGTCTCACTGAAGCTTTCTTT. It yields the protein CASSLTEGLTEAFF.